Here is one TCR beta chain with its context. Its antigen is currently unknown. This CDR3 is 16 amino acids long. Germline CDR1 reads MGHDK; CDR2 reads SYGVNS. Trimming left V 1 base short and J 7 bases short, with 17 bases between. The data stem from a study of beta chain features in type 1 diabetes. Study-wide context: Healthy donors resembled patients in age, gender and cell yields. General study points: At VDJ recombination sites, type 1 diabetes patients had fewer insertions and more deleted nucleotides. When Type 1 diabetes patients were examined, their TCRB CDR3s proved moderately but significantly shorter in all four CD4+ subsets.

As every portion of the isolated RNA was reverse transcribed, the sequencing read expressed TCRB transcripts. Assay: immunoSEQ multiplex PCR; the TCRdb copy retains only in-frame clones and omits some. This repertoire shows some 400,000 clones, approximately 15% found once; its top ten account for approximately 0.019%. This sequence originates from a woman aged 18-35 years in good health. The sample comprised naive CD4+ T cells from blood. The rearrangement joins TRBV25-1 to TRBJ2-1, with D tentatively TRBD2 (7 bases). CDR3 DNA: TGTGCCAGCAGTGAATTAGGGAGGGGGAGTGGAAATGAGCAGTTCTTC. Its protein is CASSELGRGSGNEQFF.